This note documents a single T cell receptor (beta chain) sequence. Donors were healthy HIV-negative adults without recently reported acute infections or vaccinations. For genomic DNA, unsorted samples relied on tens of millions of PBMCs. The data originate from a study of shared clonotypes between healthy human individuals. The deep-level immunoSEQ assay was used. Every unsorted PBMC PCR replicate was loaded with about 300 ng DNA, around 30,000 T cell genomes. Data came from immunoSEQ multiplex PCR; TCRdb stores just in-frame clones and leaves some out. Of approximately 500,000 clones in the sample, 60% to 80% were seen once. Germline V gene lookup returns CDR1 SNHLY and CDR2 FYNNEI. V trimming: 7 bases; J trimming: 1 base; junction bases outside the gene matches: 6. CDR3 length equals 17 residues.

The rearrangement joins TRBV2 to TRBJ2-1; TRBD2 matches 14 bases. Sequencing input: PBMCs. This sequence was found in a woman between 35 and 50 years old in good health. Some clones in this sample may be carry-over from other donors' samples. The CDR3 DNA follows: TGTGCCAGCAAGGGACTAGCGGGAGCAGGGTCCTACAATGAGCAGTTCTTC. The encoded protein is CASKGLAGAGSYNEQFF.